This is a list of T cell receptor beta chains from one sample in a study of blood T cell repertoires in COVID-19. Produced via immunoSEQ multiplex PCR; TCRdb's table is partial and in-frame only. The table shows over 200,000 clones, with just under 85% occurring only once. The sample was PBMCs or T cells enriched from blood (not recorded which). The receptors here all came from a man aged 35 to 55 who had recovered from COVID-19. Each CDR3 is given with its conserved first and last residue. Fields, in order: V gene, J gene, clone size, D gene, CDR3 protein, CDR3 DNA. A D gene is named only where the DNA matches it firmly. The size of a clone is reported for some rows only, either as once, few or many, or as a class for expanded clones.

TRBV6-4,TRBJ2-7,NA,TRBD2,CASRPTSAPYEQYF,TGTGCCAGCAGGCCGACTAGCGCGCCCTACGAGCAGTACTTC
TRBV12-3/TRBV12-4,TRBJ2-1,NA,NA,CASSSRQHEQFF,TGTGCCAGCAGCTCTAGACAGCATGAGCAGTTCTTC
TRBV10-3,TRBJ2-7,NA,TRBD2,CAIRAGTSYEQYF,TGTGCCATCAGAGCCGGGACTAGCTACGAGCAGTACTTC
TRBV21-1,TRBJ1-1,NA,NA,CASSPGAGRGLSAEAFF,TGTGCCAGCAGCCCCGGGGCGGGCAGGGGGCTTTCTGCTGAAGCTTTCTTT
TRBV6-5,TRBJ1-6,NA,TRBD1,CASSYTPGTGDSPLHF,TGTGCCAGCAGTTACACGCCCGGGACAGGGGATTCACCCCTCCACTTT
TRBV5-8,TRBJ1-5,NA,NA,CASSTQGNQPQHF,TGTGCCAGCAGCACCCAGGGTAATCAGCCCCAGCATTTT
TRBV18,TRBJ2-2,NA,NA,CASSPPQVNTGELFF,TGTGCCAGCTCACCGCCTCAGGTTAACACCGGGGAGCTGTTTTTT
TRBV18,TRBJ2-1,NA,TRBD2,CASSGLAGVNEQFF,TGTGCCAGCTCAGGACTAGCGGGAGTGAATGAGCAGTTCTTC
TRBV5-6,TRBJ1-5,NA,TRBD1,CAIEKRQGAAQPQHF,TGTGCCATCGAGAAAAGACAGGGGGCAGCTCAGCCCCAGCATTTT
TRBV4-1,TRBJ2-4,NA,TRBD2,CASSQGRGGGLAKNIQYF,TGCGCCAGCAGCCAAGGAAGGGGCGGGGGACTAGCCAAAAACATTCAGTACTTC
TRBV27,TRBJ2-1,NA,TRBD1,CASSFGLGQGRGEQFF,TGTGCCAGCAGTTTTGGGTTGGGACAGGGGCGGGGTGAGCAGTTCTTC
TRBV19,TRBJ1-1,NA,TRBD1,CASSAPRQGPTTEAFF,TGTGCCAGTAGTGCCCCGAGACAGGGTCCCACCACTGAAGCTTTCTTT
TRBV3-1/TRBV3-2,TRBJ1-2,few,NA,CASSQGPAYGYTF,TGTGCCAGCAGCCAAGGGCCTGCCTATGGCTACACCTTC
TRBV28,TRBJ2-1,NA,TRBD2,CASSREGLAGTVPPYNEQFF,TGTGCCAGCAGTAGGGAGGGACTAGCGGGGACGGTACCCCCCTACAATGAGCAGTTCTTC
TRBV19,TRBJ1-3,NA,NA,CASRPGISGNTIYF,TGTGCCAGTAGGCCGGGGATCTCTGGAAACACCATATATTTT
TRBV7-9,TRBJ2-1,few,TRBD2,CASSLSLAGAYNEQFF,TGTGCCAGCAGCTTATCTTTGGCGGGGGCCTACAATGAGCAGTTCTTC
TRBV28,TRBJ2-3,NA,NA,CASSFPSAGNSDTQYF,TGTGCCAGCAGTTTTCCTTCGGCGGGGAACTCAGATACGCAGTATTTT
TRBV14,TRBJ1-1,NA,TRBD1,CASSQVIGQGNTEAFF,TGTGCCAGCAGCCAAGTCATTGGACAGGGGAACACTGAAGCTTTCTTT
TRBV6-5,TRBJ2-7,few,NA,CASGKGVSLGQYF,TGTGCCAGCGGAAAGGGGGTCTCATTGGGGCAGTACTTC
TRBV11-3,TRBJ2-3,NA,NA,CASSGSGTDTQYF,TGTGCCAGCAGCGGGAGTGGTACAGATACGCAGTATTTT
TRBV24-1,TRBJ2-3,NA,TRBD1,CATSDRDREYTDTQYF,TGTGCCACCAGTGATAGGGACAGGGAATACACAGATACGCAGTATTTT
TRBV7-3,TRBJ2-1,NA,NA,CASSPDSSSYNEQFF,TGTGCCAGCAGCCCGGACTCGAGCTCCTACAATGAGCAGTTCTTC
TRBV2,TRBJ1-1,NA,NA,CASRINGNTEAFF,TGTGCCAGCAGGATAAACGGGAACACTGAAGCTTTCTTT
TRBV7-3,TRBJ2-5,once,TRBD2,CASSRGGVKETQYF,TGTGCCAGCAGCCGCGGGGGGGTGAAAGAGACCCAGTACTTC
TRBV7-2,TRBJ2-4,once,NA,CASSLGAVAKNIQYF,TGTGCCAGCAGCTTAGGAGCCGTGGCCAAAAACATTCAGTACTTC
TRBV9,TRBJ2-1,NA,TRBD2,CASSVGAGGYNEQFF,TGTGCCAGCAGCGTCGGAGCGGGGGGGTACAATGAGCAGTTCTTC
TRBV28,TRBJ1-5,once,TRBD1,CASSSGTVGQPQHF,TGTGCCAGCAGTTCCGGGACAGTCGGGCAGCCCCAGCATTTT
TRBV11-1,TRBJ2-7,NA,NA,CASSTSRFYEQYF,TGTGCCAGCAGCACGAGCCGGTTCTACGAGCAGTACTTC
TRBV24-1,TRBJ1-5,few,NA,CATSPLRSGASNQPQHF,TGTGCCACCTCACCGCTCAGGAGCGGTGCCAGCAATCAGCCCCAGCATTTT
TRBV27,TRBJ2-7,NA,TRBD2,CASSLRGLAGLQYF,TGTGCCAGCAGTTTACGGGGACTAGCGGGGCTCCAGTACTTC
TRBV6-2/TRBV6-3,TRBJ2-3,NA,NA,CASSTSLDTQYF,TGTGCCAGCAGTACCAGTTTGGATACGCAGTATTTT
TRBV11-3,TRBJ2-4,NA,NA,CASSRNYVAKNIQYF,TGTGCCAGCAGCCGCAACTATGTAGCCAAAAACATTCAGTACTTC
TRBV9,TRBJ1-1,NA,TRBD1,CASSDLQGVGRASTEAFF,TGTGCCAGCAGCGACCTACAGGGGGTGGGGAGGGCGTCGACTGAAGCTTTCTTT
TRBV7-2,TRBJ2-1,NA,NA,CASSQGRQAYNEQFF,TGTGCCAGCAGTCAAGGGAGGCAGGCCTACAATGAGCAGTTCTTC
TRBV9,TRBJ2-3,NA,TRBD2,CASSSPSGGLTDTQYF,TGTGCCAGCAGCTCACCTAGCGGGGGCCTCACAGATACGCAGTATTTT
TRBV28,TRBJ1-1,NA,NA,CASSFRASGTEAFF,TGTGCCAGCAGTTTCAGGGCCAGTGGCACTGAAGCTTTCTTT
TRBV19,TRBJ2-7,once,TRBD1,CASSIAGGYPYEQYF,TGTGCCAGTAGTATTGCAGGGGGCTACCCCTACGAGCAGTACTTC